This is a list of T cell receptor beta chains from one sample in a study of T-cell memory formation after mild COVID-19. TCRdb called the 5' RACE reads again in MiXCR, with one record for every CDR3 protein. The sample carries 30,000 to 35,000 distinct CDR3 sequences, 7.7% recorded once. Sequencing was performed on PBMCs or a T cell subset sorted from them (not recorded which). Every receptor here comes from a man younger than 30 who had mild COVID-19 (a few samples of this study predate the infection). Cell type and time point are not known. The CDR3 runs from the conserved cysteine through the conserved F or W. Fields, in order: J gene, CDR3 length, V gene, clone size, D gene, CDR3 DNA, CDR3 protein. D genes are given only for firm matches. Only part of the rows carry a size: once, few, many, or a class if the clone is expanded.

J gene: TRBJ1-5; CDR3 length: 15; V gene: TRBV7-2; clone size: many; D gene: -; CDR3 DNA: TGTGCCAGCAGCTTGGCGGGGTTTACGGGTCAGCCCCAGCATTTT; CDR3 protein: CASSLAGFTGQPQHF
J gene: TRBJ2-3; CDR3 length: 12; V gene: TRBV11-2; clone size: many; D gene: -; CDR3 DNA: TGTGCCAGCAGCCTCCTAGTAGATACGCAGTATTTT; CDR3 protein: CASSLLVDTQYF
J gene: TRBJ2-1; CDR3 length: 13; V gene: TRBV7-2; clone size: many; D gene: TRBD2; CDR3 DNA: TGTGCCAGCAGCACAAGCGGGGTCTATGAGCAGTTCTTC; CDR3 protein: CASSTSGVYEQFF
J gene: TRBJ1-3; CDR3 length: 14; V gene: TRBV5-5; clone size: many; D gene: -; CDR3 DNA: TGTGCCAGCAGCTTGGCGGGGGTACCAAACACCATATATTTT; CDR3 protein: CASSLAGVPNTIYF
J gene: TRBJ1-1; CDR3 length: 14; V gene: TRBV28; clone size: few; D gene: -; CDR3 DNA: TGTGCCAGCAGTTTAAATCGGCTGAACACTGAAGCTTTCTTT; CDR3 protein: CASSLNRLNTEAFF
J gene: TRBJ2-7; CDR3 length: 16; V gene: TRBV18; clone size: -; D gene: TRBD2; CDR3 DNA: TGTGCCAGCTCACCAGTCCTCGGCGGGAGCTCCTACGAGCAGTACTTC; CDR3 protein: CASSPVLGGSSYEQYF
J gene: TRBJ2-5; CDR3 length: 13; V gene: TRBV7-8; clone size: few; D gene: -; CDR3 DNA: TGTGCCAGCAGCTTGGACTTGACGGAGACCCAGTACTTC; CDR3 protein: CASSLDLTETQYF
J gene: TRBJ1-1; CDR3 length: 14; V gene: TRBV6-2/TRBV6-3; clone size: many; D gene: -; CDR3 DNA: TGTGCCAGCAGTTACTCAAGGGGAAACACTGAAGCTTTCTTT; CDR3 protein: CASSYSRGNTEAFF
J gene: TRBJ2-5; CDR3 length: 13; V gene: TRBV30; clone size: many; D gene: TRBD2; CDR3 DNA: TGTGCCTGGAGTGGGGGACTAGAAGAGACCCAGTACTTC; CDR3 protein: CAWSGGLEETQYF
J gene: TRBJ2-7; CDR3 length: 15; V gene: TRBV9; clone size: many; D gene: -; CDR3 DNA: TGTGCCAGCAGCTCAGACCCCCAGATCCTTTCCGAGCAGTACTTC; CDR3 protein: CASSSDPQILSEQYF
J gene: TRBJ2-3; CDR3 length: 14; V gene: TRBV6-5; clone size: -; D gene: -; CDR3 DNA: TGTGCCAGCGGCGGCGCAACCTCGGCAGATACGCAGTATTTT; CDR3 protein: CASGGATSADTQYF
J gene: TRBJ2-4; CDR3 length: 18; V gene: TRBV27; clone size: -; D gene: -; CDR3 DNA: TGTGCCAGCAGCTCAGGGTCGCGAGAATCGCTAGCCAAAAACATTCAGTACTTC; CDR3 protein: CASSSGSRESLAKNIQYF
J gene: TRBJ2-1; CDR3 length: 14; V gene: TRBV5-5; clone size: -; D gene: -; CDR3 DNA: TGTGCCAGCAGCTCCCTCTTGCCGGGTGGTGAGCAGTTCTTC; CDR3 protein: CASSSLLPGGEQFF
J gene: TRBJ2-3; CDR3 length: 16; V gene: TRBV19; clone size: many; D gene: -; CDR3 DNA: TGTGCCAGTAGTCGTTTGGGGGAAGCCCGCACAGATACGCAGTATTTT; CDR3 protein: CASSRLGEARTDTQYF
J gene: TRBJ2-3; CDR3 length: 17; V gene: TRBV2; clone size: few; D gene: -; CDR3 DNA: TGTGCCAGCAGCCGTTTACTAGGGGGGGCGGGACCAGATACGCAGTATTTT; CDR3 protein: CASSRLLGGAGPDTQYF
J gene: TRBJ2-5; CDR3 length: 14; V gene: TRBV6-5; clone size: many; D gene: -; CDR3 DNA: TGTGCCAGCAGTTCCCCTCCGGGAGAAGAGACCCAGTACTTC; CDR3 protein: CASSSPPGEETQYF
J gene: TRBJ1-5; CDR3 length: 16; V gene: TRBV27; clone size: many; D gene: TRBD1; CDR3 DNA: TGTGCCAGCAGTTTAGTTGGGACAGCCAGCAATCAGCCCCAGCATTTT; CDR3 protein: CASSLVGTASNQPQHF
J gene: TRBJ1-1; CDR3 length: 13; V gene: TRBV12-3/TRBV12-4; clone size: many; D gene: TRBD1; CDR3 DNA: TGTGCCAGCAGGACAGGGGTGGGGACTGAAGCTTTCTTT; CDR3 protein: CASRTGVGTEAFF
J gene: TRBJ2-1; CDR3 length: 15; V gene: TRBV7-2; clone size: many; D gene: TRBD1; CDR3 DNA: TGTGCCAGCAAGTCCTCAAGAACAGGGGACAATGAGCAGTTCTTC; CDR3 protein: CASKSSRTGDNEQFF
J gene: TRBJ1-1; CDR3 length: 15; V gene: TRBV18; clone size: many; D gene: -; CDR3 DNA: TGTGCCAGCTCAGTCGCGCGGCCCGGGGGCACTGAAGCTTTCTTT; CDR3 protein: CASSVARPGGTEAFF
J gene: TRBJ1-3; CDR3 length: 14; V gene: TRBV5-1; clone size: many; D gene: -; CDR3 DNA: TGCGCCAGCAGCCCGTATTCGTCTGGAAACACCATATATTTT; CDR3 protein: CASSPYSSGNTIYF
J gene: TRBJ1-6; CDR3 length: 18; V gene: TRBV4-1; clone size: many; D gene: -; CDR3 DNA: TGCGCCAGCAGCCGGGAAGGGACGTATATCTCCTATAATTCACCCCTCCACTTT; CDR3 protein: CASSREGTYISYNSPLHF
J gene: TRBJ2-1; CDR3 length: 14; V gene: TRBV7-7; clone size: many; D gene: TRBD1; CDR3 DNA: TGTGCTAGCAGCCCTGGACAGGTCGGGAATGAGCAGTTCTTC; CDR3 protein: CASSPGQVGNEQFF
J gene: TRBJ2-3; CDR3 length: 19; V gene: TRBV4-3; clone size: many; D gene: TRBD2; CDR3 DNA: TGCGCCAGCAGCCAAGATCCCGTTACTAGCGGGGTTTTCACAGATACGCAGTATTTT; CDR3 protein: CASSQDPVTSGVFTDTQYF
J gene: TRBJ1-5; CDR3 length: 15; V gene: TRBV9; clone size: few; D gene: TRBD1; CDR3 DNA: TGTGCCAGCAGCGAGGGACAGTTTAGCAATCAGCCCCAGCATTTT; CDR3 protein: CASSEGQFSNQPQHF